The clone carrying this TCR beta chain has ten or more counts. Its antigen is currently unknown. A single record per CDR3 protein comes from TCRdb applying MiXCR to the reads. The profile shows approximately 250,000 distinct CDR3 sequences, around an eighth of them singletons. This specimen belongs to a study of T cell repertoires in cytomegalovirus infection. Broader study findings: Identification of carriers of CMV plus the relevant HLA was performed using cumulative public TCR beta family frequency.

Germline V gene sequence: CDR1 LNHDA, CDR2 SQIVND (reference sequence). V was trimmed by 6 bases and J by 8 bases, leaving 22 bases between them. This CDR3 contains 15 residues. Sequencing input: PBMCs. The J gene is TRBJ1-2, the V gene TRBV19; TRBD1 might be the D (6 bases). This TCR was sampled from a human donor in good health (CMV status not recorded). Some clones in this sample may be carry-over from other donors' samples. CDR3 bases: TGTGCCAGTAGACCCGGATCCGGGACACTATTGGGCTACACCTTC. Protein sequence: CASRPGSGTLLGYTF.